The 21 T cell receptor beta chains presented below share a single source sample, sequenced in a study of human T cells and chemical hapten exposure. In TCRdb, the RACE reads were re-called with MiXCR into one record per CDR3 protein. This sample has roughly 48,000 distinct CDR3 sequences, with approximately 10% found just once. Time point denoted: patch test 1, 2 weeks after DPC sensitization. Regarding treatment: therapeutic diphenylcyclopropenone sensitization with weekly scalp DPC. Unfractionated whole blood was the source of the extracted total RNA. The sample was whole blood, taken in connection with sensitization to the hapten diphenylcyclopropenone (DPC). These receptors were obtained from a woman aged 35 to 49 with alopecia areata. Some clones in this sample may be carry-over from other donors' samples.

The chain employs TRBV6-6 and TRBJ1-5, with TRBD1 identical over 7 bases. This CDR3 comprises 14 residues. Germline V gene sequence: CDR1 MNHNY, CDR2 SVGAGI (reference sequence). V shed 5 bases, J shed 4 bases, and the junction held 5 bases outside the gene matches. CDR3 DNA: TGTGCCAGCAGTCCGGGGACAGCTAATCAGCCCCAGCATTTT. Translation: CASSPGTANQPQHF.

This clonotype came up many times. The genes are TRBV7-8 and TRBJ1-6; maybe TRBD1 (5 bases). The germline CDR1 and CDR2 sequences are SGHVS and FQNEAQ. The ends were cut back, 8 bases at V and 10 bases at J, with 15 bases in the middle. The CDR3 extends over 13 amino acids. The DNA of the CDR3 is TGTGCCAGCTCCAGGGCCGGAGGATCACCCCTCCACTTT. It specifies CASSRAGGSPLHF.

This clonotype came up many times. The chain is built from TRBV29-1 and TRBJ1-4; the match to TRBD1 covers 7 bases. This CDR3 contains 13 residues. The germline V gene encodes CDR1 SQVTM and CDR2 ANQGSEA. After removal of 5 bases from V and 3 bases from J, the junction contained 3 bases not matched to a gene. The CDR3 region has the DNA TGCAGCGTTTTAGGGGGCTCTAATGAAAAACTGTTTTTT. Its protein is CSVLGGSNEKLFF.

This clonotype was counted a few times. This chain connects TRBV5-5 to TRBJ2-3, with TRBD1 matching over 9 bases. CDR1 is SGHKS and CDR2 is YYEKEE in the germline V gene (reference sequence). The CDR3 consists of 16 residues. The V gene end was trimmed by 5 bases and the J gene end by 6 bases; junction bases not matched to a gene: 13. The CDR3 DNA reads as TGTGCCAGCAGTTTCGCTCCGGGACAGGGTGCGGATACGCAGTATTTT. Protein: CASSFAPGQGADTQYF. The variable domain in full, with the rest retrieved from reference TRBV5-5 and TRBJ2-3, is DAGVTQSPTHLIKTRGQQVTLRCSPISGHKSVSWYQQVLGQGPQFIFQYYEKEERGRGNFPDRFSARQFPNYSSELNVNALLLGDSALYLCASSFAPGQGADTQYFGPGTRLTVL.

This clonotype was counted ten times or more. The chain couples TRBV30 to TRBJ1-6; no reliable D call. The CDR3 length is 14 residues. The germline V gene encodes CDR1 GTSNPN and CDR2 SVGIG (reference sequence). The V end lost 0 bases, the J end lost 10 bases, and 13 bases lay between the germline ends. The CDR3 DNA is TGTGCCTGGAGTGTTCTGGGTTTCGGGTCACCCCTCCACTTT. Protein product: CAWSVLGFGSPLHF.

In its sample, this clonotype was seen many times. The CDR3 nucleotides read TGTGCCAGCAGCCCTGCGGACAGGGGAGATGAAAAACTGTTTTTT. It translates to CASSPADRGDEKLFF. V and J are TRBV2 and TRBJ1-4, with 9 bases fitting TRBD1. Germline V gene lookup returns CDR1 SNHLY and CDR2 FYNNEI. The J segment lost 6 bases and the V segment lost 6 bases, leaving 8 bases of the junction unmatched. The CDR3 extends over 15 amino acids. Using reference TRBV2 and TRBJ1-4 for the parts outside the CDR3, the full variable domain is EPEVTQTPSHQVTQMGQEVILRCVPISNHLYFYWYRQILGQKVEFLVSFYNNEISEKSEIFDDQFSVERPDGSNFTLKIRSTKLEDSAMYFCASSPADRGDEKLFFGSGTQLSVL.

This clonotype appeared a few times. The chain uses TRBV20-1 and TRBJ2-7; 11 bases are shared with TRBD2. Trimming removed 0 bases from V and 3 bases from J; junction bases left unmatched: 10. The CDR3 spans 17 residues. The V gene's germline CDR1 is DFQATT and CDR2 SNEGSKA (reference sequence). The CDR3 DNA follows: TGCAGTGCTAGAGATCCTACTAGCGGGAGAATTTTCTACGAGCAGTACTTC. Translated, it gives CSARDPTSGRIFYEQYF.

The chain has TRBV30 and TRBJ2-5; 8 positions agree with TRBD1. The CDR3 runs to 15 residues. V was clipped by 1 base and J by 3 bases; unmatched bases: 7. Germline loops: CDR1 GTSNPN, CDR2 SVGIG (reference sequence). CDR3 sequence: CAWSGWTGPKETQYF. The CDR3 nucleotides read TGTGCCTGGAGTGGTTGGACAGGGCCAAAAGAGACCCAGTACTTC.

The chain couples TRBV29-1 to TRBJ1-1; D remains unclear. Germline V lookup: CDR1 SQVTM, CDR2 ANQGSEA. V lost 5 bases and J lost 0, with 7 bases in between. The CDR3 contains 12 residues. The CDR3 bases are TGCAGCGTTCGTACGCTGAACACTGAAGCTTTCTTT. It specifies CSVRTLNTEAFF.

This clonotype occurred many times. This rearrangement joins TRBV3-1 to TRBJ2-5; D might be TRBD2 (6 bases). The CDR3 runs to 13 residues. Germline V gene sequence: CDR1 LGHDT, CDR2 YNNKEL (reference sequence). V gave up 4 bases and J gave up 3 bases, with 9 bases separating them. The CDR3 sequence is CASSRPSEETQYF. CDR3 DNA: TGTGCCAGCAGCCGGCCTAGCGAAGAGACCCAGTACTTC.

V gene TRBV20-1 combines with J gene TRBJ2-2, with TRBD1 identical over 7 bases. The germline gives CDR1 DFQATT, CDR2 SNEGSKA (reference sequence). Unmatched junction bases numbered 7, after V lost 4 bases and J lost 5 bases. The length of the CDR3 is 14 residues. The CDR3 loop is CSAKRGPRTGELFF. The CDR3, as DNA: TGCAGTGCTAAAAGGGGGCCTCGTACCGGGGAGCTGTTTTTT.

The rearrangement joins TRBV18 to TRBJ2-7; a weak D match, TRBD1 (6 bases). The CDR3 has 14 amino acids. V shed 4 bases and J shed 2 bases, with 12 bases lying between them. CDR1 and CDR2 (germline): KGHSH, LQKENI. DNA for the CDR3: TGTGCCAGCTCACACCCGACAGGAACCTACGAGCAGTACTTC. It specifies CASSHPTGTYEQYF.

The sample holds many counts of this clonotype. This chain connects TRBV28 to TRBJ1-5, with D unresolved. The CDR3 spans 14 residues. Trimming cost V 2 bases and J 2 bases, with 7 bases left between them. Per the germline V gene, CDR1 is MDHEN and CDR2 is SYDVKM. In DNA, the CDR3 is TGTGCCAGCAGTTTAACCGGGGGCAATCAGCCCCAGCATTTT. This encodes CASSLTGGNQPQHF.

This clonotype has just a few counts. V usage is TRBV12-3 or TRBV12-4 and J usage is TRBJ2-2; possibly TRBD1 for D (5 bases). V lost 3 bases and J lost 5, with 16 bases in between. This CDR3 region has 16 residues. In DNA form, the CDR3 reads TGTGCCAGCAGTTTTGATGGCAGGGCCTGGACCGGGGAGCTGTTTTTT. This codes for CASSFDGRAWTGELFF.

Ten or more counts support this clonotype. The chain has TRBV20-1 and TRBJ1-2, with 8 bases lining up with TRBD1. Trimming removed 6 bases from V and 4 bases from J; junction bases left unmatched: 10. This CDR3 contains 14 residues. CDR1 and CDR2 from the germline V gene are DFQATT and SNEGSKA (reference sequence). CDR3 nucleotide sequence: TGCAGTGCCCTTCCGGACAGGGCTAGCTATGGCTACACCTTC. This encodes CSALPDRASYGYTF.

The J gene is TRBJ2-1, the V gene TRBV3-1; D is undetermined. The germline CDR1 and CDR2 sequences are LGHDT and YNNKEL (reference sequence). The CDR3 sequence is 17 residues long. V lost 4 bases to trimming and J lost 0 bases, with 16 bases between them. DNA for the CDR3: TGTGCCAGCAGCCCGAGCACCTGGCGGTCCTCCTACAATGAGCAGTTCTTC. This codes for CASSPSTWRSSYNEQFF.

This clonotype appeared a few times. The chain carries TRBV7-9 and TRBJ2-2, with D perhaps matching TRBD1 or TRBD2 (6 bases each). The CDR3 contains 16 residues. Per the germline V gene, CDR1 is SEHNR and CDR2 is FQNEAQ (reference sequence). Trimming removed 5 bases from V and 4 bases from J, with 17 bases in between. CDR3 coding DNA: TGTGCCAGCAGCCGTGCACGGGGGCCTGGCACCGGGGAGCTGTTTTTT. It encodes CASSRARGPGTGELFF.

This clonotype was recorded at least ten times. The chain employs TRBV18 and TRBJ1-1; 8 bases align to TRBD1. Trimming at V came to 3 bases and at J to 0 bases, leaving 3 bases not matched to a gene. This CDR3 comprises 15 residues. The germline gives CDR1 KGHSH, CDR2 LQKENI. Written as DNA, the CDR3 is TGTGCCAGCTCACCGGACAGGGCGATGAACACTGAAGCTTTCTTT. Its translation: CASSPDRAMNTEAFF.

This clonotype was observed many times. Here the CDR3 reads CASRTGTSGLRSTDTQYF. The CDR3 coding sequence is TGTGCCAGCAGAACCGGGACTAGCGGCCTGAGAAGCACAGATACGCAGTATTTT. The gene calls are TRBV6-2 or TRBV6-3 and TRBJ2-3; 11 bases align to TRBD2. The V and J ends lost 6 bases and 0 bases, in that order; junction bases with no gene match: 11. The CDR3 extends over 18 amino acids. CDR1 and CDR2 (germline): MNHEY, SVGEGT.

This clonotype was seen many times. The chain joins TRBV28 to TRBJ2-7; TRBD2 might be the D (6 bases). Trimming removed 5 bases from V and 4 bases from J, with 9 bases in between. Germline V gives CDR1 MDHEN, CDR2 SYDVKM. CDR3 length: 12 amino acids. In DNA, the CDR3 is TGTGCCAGCAGTCTTCGGGGGTACGAGCAGTACTTC. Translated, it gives CASSLRGYEQYF.

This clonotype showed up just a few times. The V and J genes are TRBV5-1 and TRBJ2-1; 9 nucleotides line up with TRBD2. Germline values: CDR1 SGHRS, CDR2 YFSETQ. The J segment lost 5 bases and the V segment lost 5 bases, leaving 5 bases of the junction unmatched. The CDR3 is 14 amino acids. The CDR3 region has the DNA TGCGCCAGCAGGTCTAGCGGGGATCACAATGAGCAGTTCTTC. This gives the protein CASRSSGDHNEQFF.